This section outlines one T cell receptor beta chain sequence together with its context. These data are taken from a study of blood T cell repertoires in COVID-19. The overall study: The study drew acute and convalescent COVID-19 samples from the United States, Italy and Spain. The analysed material was cDNA or gDNA that came from T cells, B-cell-depleted T cells, or PBMCs.

CDR3 length equals 17 residues. Germline CDR1 SGHRS, CDR2 YFSETQ. V lost 0 bases and J lost 3, with 18 bases in between. As originally analysed: From reference gene primer amplification, estimates of nucleated cell counts were derived. Libraries were prepared by immunoSEQ multiplex PCR; TCRdb keeps only in-frame clonotypes and omits some of them. The V and J calls and the clone size are those of that table, but D and trimming were determined from the DNA. Here the sample spans roughly 200,000 clones, over 80% being singletons. The chain has TRBV5-1 and TRBJ1-2; D unclear. Sequencing was carried out using PBMCs or T cells enriched from blood (not recorded which). The sequence was collected from a man aged 25 to 40 who had recovered from COVID-19. This CDR3 is CASSLVSGGRSDYGYTF. The CDR3 nucleotides are TGCGCCAGCAGCTTGGTTTCGGGCGGGAGGAGCGACTATGGCTACACCTTC.